A selection of T cell receptor beta chains follows, all from one sample in a study of blood T cell repertoires in COVID-19. Clones were sequenced by immunoSEQ multiplex PCR, and TCRdb holds only the in-frame ones, with some missing. The sample has roughly 120,000 clones; more than 75% are singletons. The sequencing sample was made of peripheral blood. These receptors came from a human donor in a cohort sampled during active COVID-19. Each CDR3 is given with its conserved first and last residue. D genes are given only for firm matches. The size field is filled for only some rows; it gives once, few, many or a size class.

abundance	v_gene	d_gene	j_gene	CDR3aa	CDR3nt
NA	TRBV2	NA	TRBJ1-6	CASGQNNSPLHF	TGTGCCAGCGGGCAGAATAATTCACCCCTCCACTTT
NA	TRBV18	TRBD1	TRBJ1-1	CASSPQTGGSTEAFF	TGTGCCAGCTCACCACAAACAGGGGGAAGTACTGAAGCTTTCTTT
NA	TRBV5-1	TRBD1	TRBJ1-5	CASSLEPGGGQPQHF	TGCGCCAGCAGCTTGGAGCCAGGGGGCGGTCAGCCCCAGCATTTT
NA	TRBV29-1	NA	TRBJ1-2	CSVTGTGYGYTF	TGCAGCGTGACAGGAACTGGATATGGCTACACCTTC
NA	TRBV30	NA	TRBJ2-3	CAWNGGLGATDTQYF	TGTGCCTGGAATGGGGGCTTGGGAGCGACAGATACGCAGTATTTT
NA	TRBV2	NA	TRBJ1-1	CASSEYTPNTEAFF	TGTGCCAGCAGTGAATACACGCCGAACACTGAAGCTTTCTTT
NA	TRBV15	TRBD2	TRBJ2-1	CATSRGSLAAGSYNEQFF	TGTGCCACCAGCAGAGGATCCCTAGCGGCTGGCTCCTACAATGAGCAGTTCTTC
once	TRBV15	TRBD1	TRBJ1-4	CATSRTGFEKLFF	TGTGCCACCAGCAGGACAGGGTTTGAAAAACTGTTTTTT
NA	TRBV19	TRBD2	TRBJ2-5	CASSITGGYQETQYF	TGTGCCAGTAGTATTACCGGGGGGTACCAAGAGACCCAGTACTTC
NA	TRBV5-1	TRBD2	TRBJ2-5	CASSLVGSGSQETQYF	TGCGCCAGCAGCTTGGTCGGTAGCGGGAGTCAGGAGACCCAGTACTTC
NA	TRBV28	TRBD1	TRBJ1-4	CASLPRGRRAEKLFF	TGTGCCAGCTTACCCAGGGGGCGCCGGGCTGAAAAACTGTTTTTT
NA	TRBV12-3/TRBV12-4	NA	TRBJ2-3	CASSFFGRTQYF	TGTGCCAGCAGTTTCTTTGGGCGTACGCAGTATTTT
NA	TRBV11-2	TRBD2	TRBJ2-1	CASSFTSGTYNEQFF	TGTGCCAGCAGCTTTACTAGCGGGACCTACAATGAGCAGTTCTTC
NA	TRBV30	TRBD1	TRBJ1-3	CAWSGRQGVSGNTIYF	TGTGCCTGGAGTGGTCGGCAGGGGGTTTCTGGAAACACCATATATTTT
once	TRBV5-1	TRBD1	TRBJ1-1	CASSLSGTGGFVNTEAFF	TGCGCCAGCAGCTTAAGCGGGACAGGGGGTTTCGTGAACACTGAAGCTTTCTTT
NA	TRBV4-1	TRBD1	TRBJ1-3	CASSQDGGQGAIAAGNTIYF	TGCGCCAGCAGCCAAGATGGGGGACAGGGGGCGATTGCGGCTGGAAACACCATATATTTT
NA	TRBV10-3	TRBD1	TRBJ2-7	CAIRTETGGFDEQYF	TGTGCCATCAGGACGGAGACAGGGGGCTTCGACGAGCAGTACTTC
NA	TRBV19	TRBD1	TRBJ2-3	CASSPKTGTTDTQYF	TGTGCCAGTAGTCCAAAGACAGGGACCACAGATACGCAGTATTTT
NA	TRBV27	NA	TRBJ1-5	CASSIQTGNQPQHF	TGTGCCAGCAGTATACAGACAGGCAATCAGCCCCAGCATTTT
NA	TRBV7-2	NA	TRBJ1-2	CASSLDLGTSNYGYTF	TGTGCCAGCAGCTTAGACCTCGGGACATCTAACTATGGCTACACCTTC
NA	TRBV11-2	TRBD2	TRBJ2-3	CASSLEGLGGDTQYF	TGTGCCAGCAGCTTAGAGGGACTAGGTGGTGATACGCAGTATTTT
NA	TRBV19	NA	TRBJ1-3	CASRVSGNTIYF	TGTGCCAGTCGAGTCTCTGGAAACACCATATATTTT
few	TRBV5-4	TRBD1	TRBJ2-7	CASSGGQGYEQYF	TGTGCCAGCAGCGGAGGACAGGGCTACGAGCAGTACTTC
NA	TRBV3-1/TRBV3-2	TRBD2	TRBJ2-7	CASSPPGLADEQYF	TGTGCCAGCAGCCCGCCGGGACTAGCGGACGAGCAGTACTTC
NA	TRBV11-2	NA	TRBJ2-7	CASSSRASGYEQYF	TGTGCCAGCAGCTCGCGTGCAAGCGGCTACGAGCAGTACTTC